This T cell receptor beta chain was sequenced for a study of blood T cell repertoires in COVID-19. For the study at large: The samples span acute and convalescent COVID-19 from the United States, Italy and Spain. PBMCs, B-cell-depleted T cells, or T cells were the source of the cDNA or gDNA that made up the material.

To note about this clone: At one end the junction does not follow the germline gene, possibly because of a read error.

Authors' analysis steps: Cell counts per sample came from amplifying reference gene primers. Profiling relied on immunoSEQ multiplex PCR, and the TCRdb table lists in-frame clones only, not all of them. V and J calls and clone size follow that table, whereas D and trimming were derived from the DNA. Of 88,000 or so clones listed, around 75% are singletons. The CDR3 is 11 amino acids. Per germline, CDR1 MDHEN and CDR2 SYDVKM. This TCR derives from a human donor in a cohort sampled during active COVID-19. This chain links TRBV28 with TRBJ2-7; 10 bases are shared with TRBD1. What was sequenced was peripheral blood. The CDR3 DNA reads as TGTGCCAGCAGTTTAGGGACAGGGGTCCACTTC. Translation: CASSLGTGVHF.